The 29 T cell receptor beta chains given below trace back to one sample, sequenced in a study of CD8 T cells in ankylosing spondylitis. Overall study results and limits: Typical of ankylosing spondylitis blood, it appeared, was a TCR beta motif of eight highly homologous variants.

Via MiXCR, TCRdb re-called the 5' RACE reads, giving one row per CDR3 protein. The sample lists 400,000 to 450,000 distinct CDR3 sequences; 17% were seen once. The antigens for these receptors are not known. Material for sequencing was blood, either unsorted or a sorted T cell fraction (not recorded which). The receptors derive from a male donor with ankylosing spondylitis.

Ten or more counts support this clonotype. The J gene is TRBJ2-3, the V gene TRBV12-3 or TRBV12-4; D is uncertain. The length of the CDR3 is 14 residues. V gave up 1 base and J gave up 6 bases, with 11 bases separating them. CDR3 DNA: TGTGCCAGCAGTTTAGGGACCAGCTTGGATACGCAGTATTTT. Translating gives CASSLGTSLDTQYF.

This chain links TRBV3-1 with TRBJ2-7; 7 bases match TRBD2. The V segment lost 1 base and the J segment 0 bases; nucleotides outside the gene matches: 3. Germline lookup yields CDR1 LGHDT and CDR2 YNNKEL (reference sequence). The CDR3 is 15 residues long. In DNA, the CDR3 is TGTGCCAGCAGCCAAGCAGCGGGGACCTCCTACGAGCAGTACTTC. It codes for CASSQAAGTSYEQYF.

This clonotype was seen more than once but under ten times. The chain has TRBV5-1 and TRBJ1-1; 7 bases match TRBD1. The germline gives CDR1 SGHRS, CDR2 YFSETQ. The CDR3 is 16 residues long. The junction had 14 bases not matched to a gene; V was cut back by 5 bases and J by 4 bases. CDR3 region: CASSSNQGQGGTEAFF. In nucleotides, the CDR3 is TGCGCCAGCAGTTCAAATCAGGGTCAGGGGGGCACTGAAGCTTTCTTT.

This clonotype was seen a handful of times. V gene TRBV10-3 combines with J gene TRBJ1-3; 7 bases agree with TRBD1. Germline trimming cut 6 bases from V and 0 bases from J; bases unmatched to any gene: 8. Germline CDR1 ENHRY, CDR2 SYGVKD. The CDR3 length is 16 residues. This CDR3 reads CAISPGQTLSGNTIYF. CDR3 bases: TGTGCCATCAGCCCGGGACAGACCCTCTCTGGAAACACCATATATTTT.

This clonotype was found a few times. The CDR3 nucleotides are TGTGCCAGCACCACCGGGACAGGCTTTGAAAAACTGTTTTTT. Translation gives CASTTGTGFEKLFF. The chain carries TRBV6-1 and TRBJ1-4, with TRBD1 identical over 8 bases. This CDR3 region has 14 residues. CDR1 is MNHNS, CDR2 SASEGT, per germline. The ends lost 7 bases at V and 7 bases at J; junction bases unmatched: 8.

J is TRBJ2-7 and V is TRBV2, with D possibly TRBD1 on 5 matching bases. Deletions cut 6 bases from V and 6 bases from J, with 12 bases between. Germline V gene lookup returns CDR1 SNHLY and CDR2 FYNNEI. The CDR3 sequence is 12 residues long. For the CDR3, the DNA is TGTGCCAGCAGAAAACAGGTCGCCGAGCAGTACTTC. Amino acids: CASRKQVAEQYF.

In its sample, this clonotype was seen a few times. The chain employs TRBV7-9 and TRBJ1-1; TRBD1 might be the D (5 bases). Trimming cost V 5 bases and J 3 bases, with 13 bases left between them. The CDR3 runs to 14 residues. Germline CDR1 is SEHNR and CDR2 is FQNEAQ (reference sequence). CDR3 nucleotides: TGTGCCAGCAGCCACAGGTGGGAGTACACTGAAGCTTTCTTT. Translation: CASSHRWEYTEAFF.

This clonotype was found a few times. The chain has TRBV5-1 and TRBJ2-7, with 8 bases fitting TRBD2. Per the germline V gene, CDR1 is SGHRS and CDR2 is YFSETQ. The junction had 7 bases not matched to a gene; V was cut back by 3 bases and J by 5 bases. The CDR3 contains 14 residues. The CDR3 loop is CASSYQTSVDEQYF. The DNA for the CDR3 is TGCGCCAGCAGCTACCAGACTAGCGTCGACGAGCAGTACTTC.

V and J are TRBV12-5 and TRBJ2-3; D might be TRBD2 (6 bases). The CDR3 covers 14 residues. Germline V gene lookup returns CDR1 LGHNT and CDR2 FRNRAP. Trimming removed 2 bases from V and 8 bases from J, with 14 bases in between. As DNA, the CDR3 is TGTGCTAGTGGTTTGTCCATGGAGCGGGCTACGCAGTATTTT. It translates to CASGLSMERATQYF.

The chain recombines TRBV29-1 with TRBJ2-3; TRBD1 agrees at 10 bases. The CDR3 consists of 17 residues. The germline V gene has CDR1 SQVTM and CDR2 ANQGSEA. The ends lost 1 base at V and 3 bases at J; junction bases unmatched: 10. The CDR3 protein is CSVEGQGASRGTDTQYF. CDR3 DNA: TGCAGCGTTGAAGGACAGGGGGCGAGTAGAGGGACAGATACGCAGTATTTT.

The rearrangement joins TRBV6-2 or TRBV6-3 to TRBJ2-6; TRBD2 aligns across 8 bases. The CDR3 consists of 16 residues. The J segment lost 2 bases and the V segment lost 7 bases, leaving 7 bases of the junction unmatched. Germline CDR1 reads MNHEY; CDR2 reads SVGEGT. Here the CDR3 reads CASTKTGGAGANVLTF. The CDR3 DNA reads TGTGCCAGCACAAAAACGGGGGGGGCTGGGGCCAACGTCCTGACTTTC.

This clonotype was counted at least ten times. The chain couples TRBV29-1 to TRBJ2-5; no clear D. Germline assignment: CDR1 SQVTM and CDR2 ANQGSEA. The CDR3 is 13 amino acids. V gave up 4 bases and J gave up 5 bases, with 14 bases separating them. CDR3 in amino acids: CSVVVPPTETQYF. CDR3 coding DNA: TGCAGCGTTGTGGTTCCGCCGACCGAGACCCAGTACTTC.

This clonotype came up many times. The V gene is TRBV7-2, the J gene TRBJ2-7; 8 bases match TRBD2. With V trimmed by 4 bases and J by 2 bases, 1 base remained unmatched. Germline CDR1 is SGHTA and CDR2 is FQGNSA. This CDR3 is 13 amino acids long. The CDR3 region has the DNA TGTGCCAGCAGCTCACTAGCGGCCTACGAGCAGTACTTC. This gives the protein CASSSLAAYEQYF.

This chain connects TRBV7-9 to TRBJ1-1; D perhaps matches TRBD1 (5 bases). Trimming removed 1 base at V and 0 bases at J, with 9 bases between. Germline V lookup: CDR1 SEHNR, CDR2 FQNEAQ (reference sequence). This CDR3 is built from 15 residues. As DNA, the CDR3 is TGTGCCAGCAGCTTAGGATCGGGGGTGAACACTGAAGCTTTCTTT. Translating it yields CASSLGSGVNTEAFF.

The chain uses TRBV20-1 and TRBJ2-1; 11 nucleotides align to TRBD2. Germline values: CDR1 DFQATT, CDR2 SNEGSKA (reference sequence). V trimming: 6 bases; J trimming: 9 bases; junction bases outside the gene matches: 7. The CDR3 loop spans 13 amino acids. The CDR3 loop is CSAVAGGPGEQFF. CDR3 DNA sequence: TGCAGTGCGGTAGCGGGGGGGCCGGGTGAGCAGTTCTTC.

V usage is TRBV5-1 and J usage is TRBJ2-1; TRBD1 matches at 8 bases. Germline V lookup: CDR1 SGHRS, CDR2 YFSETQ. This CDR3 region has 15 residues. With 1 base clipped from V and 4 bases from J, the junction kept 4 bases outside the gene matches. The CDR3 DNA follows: TGCGCCAGCAGCTTGTGGACAGGGAAATACAATGAGCAGTTCTTC. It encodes CASSLWTGKYNEQFF. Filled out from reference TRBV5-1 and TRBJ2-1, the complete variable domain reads KAGVTQTPRYLIKTRGQQVTLSCSPISGHRSVSWYQQTPGQGLQFLFEYFSETQRNKGNFPGRFSGRQFSNSRSEMNVSTLELGDSALYLCASSLWTGKYNEQFFGPGTRLTVL.

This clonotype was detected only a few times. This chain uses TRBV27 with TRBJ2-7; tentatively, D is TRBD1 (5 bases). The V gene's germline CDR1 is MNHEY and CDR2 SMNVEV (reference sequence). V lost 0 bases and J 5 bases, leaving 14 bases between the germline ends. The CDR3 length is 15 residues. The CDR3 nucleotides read TGTGCCAGCAGTTTATCGCCCGGACAACGCCACGAGCAGTACTTC. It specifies CASSLSPGQRHEQYF.

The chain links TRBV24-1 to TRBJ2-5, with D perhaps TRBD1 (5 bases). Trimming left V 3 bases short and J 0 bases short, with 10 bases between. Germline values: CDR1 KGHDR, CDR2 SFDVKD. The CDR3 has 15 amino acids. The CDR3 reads CATSDRSTDQETQYF. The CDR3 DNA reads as TGTGCCACCAGTGATCGTTCGACAGACCAAGAGACCCAGTACTTC.

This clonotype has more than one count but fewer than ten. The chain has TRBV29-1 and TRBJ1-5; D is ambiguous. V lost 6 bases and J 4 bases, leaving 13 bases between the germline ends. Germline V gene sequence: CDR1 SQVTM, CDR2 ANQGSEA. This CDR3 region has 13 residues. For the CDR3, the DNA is TGCAGCGTCACCGGAGGGAAAAATCAGCCCCAGCATTTT. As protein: CSVTGGKNQPQHF.

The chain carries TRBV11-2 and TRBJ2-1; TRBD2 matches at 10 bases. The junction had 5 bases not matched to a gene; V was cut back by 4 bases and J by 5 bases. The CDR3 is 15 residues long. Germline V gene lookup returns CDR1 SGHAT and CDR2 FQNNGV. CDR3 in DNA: TGTGCCAGCAGCTCCGAGCGGGGGGGCCACAATGAGCAGTTCTTC. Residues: CASSSERGGHNEQFF.

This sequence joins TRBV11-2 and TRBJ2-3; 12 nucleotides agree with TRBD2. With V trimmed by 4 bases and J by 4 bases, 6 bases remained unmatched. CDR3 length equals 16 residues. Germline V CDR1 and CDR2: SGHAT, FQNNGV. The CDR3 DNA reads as TGTGCCAGCAGCTCACGACTAGCGGGAGTGTCAGATACGCAGTATTTT. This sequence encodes CASSSRLAGVSDTQYF.

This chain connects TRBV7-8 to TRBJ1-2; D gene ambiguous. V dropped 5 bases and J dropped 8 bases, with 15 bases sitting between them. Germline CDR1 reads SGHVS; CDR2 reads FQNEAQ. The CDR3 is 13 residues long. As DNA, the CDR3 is TGTGCCAGCAGCCCCGGAGGACGGCGGGGCTACACCTTC. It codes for CASSPGGRRGYTF.

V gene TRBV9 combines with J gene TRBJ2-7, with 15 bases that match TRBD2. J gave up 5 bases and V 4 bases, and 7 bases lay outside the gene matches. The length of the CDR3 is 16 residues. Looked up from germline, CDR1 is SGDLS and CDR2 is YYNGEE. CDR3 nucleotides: TGTGCCAGCAGCCCCGGACTAGCGGGAGGGGTCCACGAGCAGTACTTC. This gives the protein CASSPGLAGGVHEQYF.

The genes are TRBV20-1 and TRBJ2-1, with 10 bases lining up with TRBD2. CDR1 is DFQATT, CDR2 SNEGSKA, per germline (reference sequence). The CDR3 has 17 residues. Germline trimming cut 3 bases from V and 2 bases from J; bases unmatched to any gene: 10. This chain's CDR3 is CSASLARSGGAYNEQFF. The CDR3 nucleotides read TGCAGTGCTAGCCTTGCCCGGAGCGGGGGGGCCTACAATGAGCAGTTCTTC.

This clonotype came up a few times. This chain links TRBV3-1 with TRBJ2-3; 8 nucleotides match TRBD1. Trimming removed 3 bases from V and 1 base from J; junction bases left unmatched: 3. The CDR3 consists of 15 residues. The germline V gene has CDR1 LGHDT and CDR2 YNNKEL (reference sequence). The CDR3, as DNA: TGTGCCAGCAGCCAGGACAGGGTTGGCACAGATACGCAGTATTTT. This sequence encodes CASSQDRVGTDTQYF.

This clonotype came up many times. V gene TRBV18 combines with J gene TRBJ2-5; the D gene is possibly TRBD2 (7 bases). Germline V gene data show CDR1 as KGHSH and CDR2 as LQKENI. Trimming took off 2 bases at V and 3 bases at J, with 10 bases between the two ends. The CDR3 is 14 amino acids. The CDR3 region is CASSPGGGEETQYF. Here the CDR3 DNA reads TGTGCCAGCTCACCAGGCGGGGGCGAAGAGACCCAGTACTTC.

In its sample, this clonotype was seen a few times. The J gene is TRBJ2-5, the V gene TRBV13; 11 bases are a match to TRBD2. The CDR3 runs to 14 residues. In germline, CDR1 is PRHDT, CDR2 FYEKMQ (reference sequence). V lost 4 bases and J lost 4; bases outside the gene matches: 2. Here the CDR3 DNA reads TGTGCCAGCAGCTCCGGACTAGCGGGAGAGACCCAGTACTTC. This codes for CASSSGLAGETQYF.

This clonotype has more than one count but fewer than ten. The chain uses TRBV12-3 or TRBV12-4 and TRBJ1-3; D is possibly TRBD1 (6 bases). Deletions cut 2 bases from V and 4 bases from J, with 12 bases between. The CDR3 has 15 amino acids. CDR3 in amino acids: CASSLFGRGGNTIYF. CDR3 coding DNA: TGTGCCAGCAGTTTATTCGGCAGGGGCGGAAACACCATATATTTT.

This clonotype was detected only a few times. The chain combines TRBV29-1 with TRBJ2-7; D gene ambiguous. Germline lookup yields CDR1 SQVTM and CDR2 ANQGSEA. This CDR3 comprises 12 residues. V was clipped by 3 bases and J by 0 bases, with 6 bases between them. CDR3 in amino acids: CSVEGDSYEQYF. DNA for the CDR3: TGCAGCGTTGAGGGTGACTCCTACGAGCAGTACTTC.